Presented here are 16 T cell receptor beta chains from one specimen sequenced in a study of OX40 agonist ivuxolimab in advanced cancers. Sequencing used immunoSEQ multiplex PCR; TCRdb keeps in-frame clones, though not all of them. The repertoire holds about 82,000 clones, with approximately 87% as singletons. Sequencing used CD4+ or CD8+ T cells sorted from blood, obtained in a trial of the OX40 agonist ivuxolimab. The receptor set was obtained from an adult with an advanced solid tumor such as melanoma, head and neck, liver or kidney cancer.

The rearrangement uses TRBV7-2 and TRBJ2-1; D not certain. The V end was cut by 2 bases, the J end by 8 bases, with 4 bases between. The CDR3 is 11 residues long. Germline loops: CDR1 SGHTA, CDR2 FQGNSA. The chain's CDR3 is CASSLSDEQFF. The CDR3, as DNA: TGTGCCAGCAGCTTATCCGATGAGCAGTTCTTC.

CDR3 loop: CASSPGTPYNEQFF. The CDR3 DNA sequence: TGTGCCAGTAGTCCCGGGACACCCTACAATGAGCAGTTCTTC. The V and J genes are TRBV19 and TRBJ2-1; a weak D match, TRBD1 (6 bases). CDR3 length: 14 amino acids. CDR1 LNHDA and CDR2 SQIVND come from the germline V gene (reference sequence). V was clipped by 5 bases and J by 2 bases, with 10 bases between them. Drawing the rest from reference TRBV19 and TRBJ2-1, the complete variable domain is DGGITQSPKYLFRKEGQNVTLSCEQNLNHDAMYWYRQDPGQGLRLIYYSQIVNDFQKGDIAEGYSVSREKKESFPLTVTSAQKNPTAFYLCASSPGTPYNEQFFGPGTRLTVL.

V is TRBV19 and J is TRBJ2-5; 7 nucleotides line up with TRBD1. CDR3 size: 14 residues. V was clipped by 5 bases and J by 0 bases; unmatched bases: 3. Looked up from germline, CDR1 is LNHDA and CDR2 is SQIVND (reference sequence). CDR3 loop: CASSPRGNQETQYF. CDR3 nucleotide sequence: TGTGCCAGTAGTCCCAGGGGGAACCAAGAGACCCAGTACTTC.

The sample holds one count of this clone. The chain carries TRBV6-1 and TRBJ2-1; 11 nucleotides align to TRBD1. The germline V gene has CDR1 MNHNS and CDR2 SASEGT. V lost 5 bases to trimming and J lost 3 bases; unmatched junction nucleotides: 12. This CDR3 has 18 amino acids. In nucleotides, the CDR3 is TGTGCCAGCAGTCAAGAGATTGGACAGGGGGCTTTCTACAATGAGCAGTTCTTC. Its protein is CASSQEIGQGAFYNEQFF.

The chain is built from TRBV19 and TRBJ2-7; D ambiguous. V lost 0 bases to trimming and J lost 2 bases, with 11 bases between them. The length of the CDR3 is 15 residues. Germline V gives CDR1 LNHDA, CDR2 SQIVND (reference sequence). CDR3 sequence reads: CASSIDNYGTYEQYF. In nucleotides, the CDR3 is TGTGCCAGTAGTATAGATAATTACGGTACCTACGAGCAGTACTTC.

This clone was observed a handful of times. The chain couples TRBV7-2 to TRBJ1-2; TRBD1 agrees at 10 bases. Germline values: CDR1 SGHTA, CDR2 FQGNSA. The CDR3 loop spans 12 amino acids. Trimming at V came to 2 bases and at J to 11 bases, leaving 2 bases not matched to a gene. The CDR3 DNA reads as TGTGCCAGCAGCTTAAGGACAGGGGGGTACACCTTC. Amino acids: CASSLRTGGYTF.

The chain has TRBV18 and TRBJ2-5; the D is unclear. With 6 bases removed from V and 2 bases from J, the gap between germline ends came to 7 bases. Germline CDR1 reads KGHSH; CDR2 reads LQKENI. There are 12 residues in the CDR3. CDR3 in DNA: TGTGCCAGCTCCCCTGTACAAGAGACCCAGTACTTC. Its translation is CASSPVQETQYF.

The J gene is TRBJ2-4, the V gene TRBV5-1, with TRBD1 matching over 9 bases. The V and J ends lost 2 bases and 7 bases, in that order; junction bases with no gene match: 13. Germline V CDR1 and CDR2: SGHRS, YFSETQ. The CDR3 covers 17 residues. The CDR3 reads CASSFPRFDRGINIQYF. In nucleotides, the CDR3 is TGCGCCAGCAGCTTCCCTCGTTTTGACAGGGGGATCAACATTCAGTACTTC.

The CDR3 DNA reads TGTGCCAGCAGCTTGGTGCAGGCCCAAGAGACCCAGTACTTC. Translating gives CASSLVQAQETQYF. The chain links TRBV5-4 to TRBJ2-5; D remains unclear. V was pared by 0 bases and J by 1 base, with 7 bases between. The CDR3 sequence is 14 residues long. The germline gives CDR1 SGHNT, CDR2 YYREEE (reference sequence).

This chain uses TRBV7-2 with TRBJ1-1; possible D gene TRBD1, 6 bases. The CDR3 is 16 residues long. The V end was cut by 4 bases, the J end by 1 base, with 16 bases between. Germline CDR1 SGHTA, CDR2 FQGNSA. CDR3 loop: CASSSGGGVGNTEAFF. CDR3 sequence (DNA): TGTGCCAGCAGCTCAGGAGGGGGAGTGGGGAACACTGAAGCTTTCTTT.

The chain combines TRBV4-1 with TRBJ1-1; D remains unclear. Germline CDR1 reads MGHRA; CDR2 reads YSYEKL. This CDR3 contains 13 residues. V gave up 2 bases and J gave up 11 bases, with 15 bases separating them. DNA of the CDR3: TGCGCCAGCAGCCAAAGCGGGGAGAGGGTCGCTTTCTTT. Its translation is CASSQSGERVAFF.

This clone was recorded a few times. The gene calls are TRBV27 and TRBJ1-1; the match to TRBD1 covers 9 bases. Germline V gene lookup returns CDR1 MNHEY and CDR2 SMNVEV (reference sequence). The V and J ends lost 4 bases and 1 base, in that order; junction bases with no gene match: 1. This CDR3 contains 14 residues. CDR3 protein: CASSWDRENTEAFF. The CDR3 region has the DNA TGTGCCAGCAGTTGGGACAGGGAGAACACTGAAGCTTTCTTT.

The J gene is TRBJ1-6, the V gene TRBV5-4; 8 nucleotides line up with TRBD1. The junction had 6 bases not matched to a gene; V was cut back by 0 bases and J by 7 bases. The germline CDR1 and CDR2 sequences are SGHNT and YYREEE (reference sequence). The CDR3 length is 16 residues. CDR3 residues: CASSLDGQGLNSPLHF. In DNA, the CDR3 is TGTGCCAGCAGCTTGGACGGACAGGGCCTAAATTCACCCCTCCACTTT.

V and J are TRBV12-5 and TRBJ1-3, with TRBD1 matching over 8 bases. Germline V gene data show CDR1 as LGHNT and CDR2 as FRNRAP. This CDR3 has 16 amino acids. With 3 bases clipped from V and 0 bases from J, the junction kept 4 bases outside the gene matches. DNA of the CDR3: TGTGCTAGTGGTTTAGGACAGGGTCGCTCTGGAAACACCATATATTTT. Translating gives CASGLGQGRSGNTIYF.

The chain employs TRBV6-5 and TRBJ1-6; no clear D. Germline V gene lookup returns CDR1 MNHEY and CDR2 SVGAGI. The V and J ends lost 6 bases and 6 bases respectively, with 15 bases between them. The CDR3 is 15 residues long. The CDR3 region is CASSRASRVNSPLHF. CDR3 nucleotide sequence: TGTGCCAGCAGCCGGGCGTCTCGGGTTAATTCACCCCTCCACTTT.

Here the CDR3 DNA reads TGTGCCAGCAGTTACGAGGTTAAGGAGACCCAGTACTTC. Protein sequence: CASSYEVKETQYF. The chain carries TRBV6-7 and TRBJ2-5; D not certain. TRBV6-7 qualifies as an ORF whose function is uncertain. Trimming cost V 2 bases and J 5 bases, with 9 bases left between them. The CDR3 sequence is 13 residues long.